These 32 T cell receptor beta chains came from one sample sequenced in a study of blood T cell repertoires in COVID-19. Here immunoSEQ multiplex PCR was the method, and the copy in TCRdb shows in-frame clones only, minus some. The sample contains tens of thousands of clones, about four fifths of which appear only once. Input material: peripheral blood. These receptors came from a human donor in a cohort sampled during active COVID-19.

This rearrangement joins TRBV28 to TRBJ1-2; maybe TRBD1 (5 bases). The V gene's germline CDR1 is MDHEN and CDR2 SYDVKM. This CDR3 is 12 amino acids long. Trimming shortened V by 10 bases and J by 8 bases, and 17 bases separated the two germline ends. Written as DNA, the CDR3 is TGTGCCAACTTCGGGGGGGGATTGGGCTACACCTTC. Translated, it gives CANFGGGLGYTF.

The rearrangement uses TRBV28 and TRBJ1-4, with 7 bases fitting TRBD1. The CDR3 totals 15 residues. CDR1 is MDHEN and CDR2 is SYDVKM in the germline V gene. Trimming cost V 5 bases and J 4 bases; bases outside gene matches: 7. The CDR3 DNA reads TGTGCCAGCAGTACTCCAGGGGGGATTAATGAAAAACTGTTTTTT. Residues: CASSTPGGINEKLFF.

J is TRBJ2-7 and V is TRBV19; 9 bases line up with TRBD1. The CDR3 runs to 16 residues. Germline loops: CDR1 LNHDA, CDR2 SQIVND (reference sequence). Trimming cost V 6 bases and J 3 bases; bases outside gene matches: 12. This CDR3 is CASRGQGGGPIYEQYF. The CDR3 bases are TGTGCCAGTAGGGGACAGGGTGGGGGCCCCATCTACGAGCAGTACTTC. Supplemented by reference TRBV19 and TRBJ2-7, the full variable domain reads DGGITQSPKYLFRKEGQNVTLSCEQNLNHDAMYWYRQDPGQGLRLIYYSQIVNDFQKGDIAEGYSVSREKKESFPLTVTSAQKNPTAFYLCASRGQGGGPIYEQYFGPGTRLTVT.

The chain carries TRBV7-9 and TRBJ2-5, with a tentative D call TRBD2 (6 bases). Looked up from germline, CDR1 is SEHNR and CDR2 is FQNEAQ (reference sequence). V dropped 1 base and J dropped 1 base, with 16 bases sitting between them. The length of the CDR3 is 17 residues. The CDR3 DNA reads TGTGCCAGCAGCTTAGTATATCGGGGGAGGATCCAAGAGACCCAGTACTTC. It is translated as CASSLVYRGRIQETQYF.

This clone was seen a single time. The chain employs TRBV5-1 and TRBJ2-2; 7 positions match TRBD1. V shed 0 bases and J 8 bases; nucleotides not matched to a gene: 1. Germline V CDR1 and CDR2: SGHRS, YFSETQ. This CDR3 is built from 13 residues. The DNA for the CDR3 is TGCGCCAGCAGCTTGGAGGGGGCTGGGGAGCTGTTTTTT. Encoded protein: CASSLEGAGELFF.

The rearrangement links TRBV28 to TRBJ1-5; weak D call: TRBD1 (5 bases). Germline CDR1 reads MDHEN; CDR2 reads SYDVKM. V shed 6 bases and J shed 0 bases, with 18 bases lying between them. The CDR3 covers 17 residues. CDR3 in DNA: TGTGCCAGCAGACCCCCAACGACAGTTCTTAGCAATCAGCCCCAGCATTTT. This translates into CASRPPTTVLSNQPQHF.

This sequence joins TRBV18 and TRBJ1-1; 8 positions match TRBD1. Germline loops: CDR1 KGHSH, CDR2 LQKENI. The CDR3 length is 16 residues. Losses at the gene ends were 6 bases for V and 0 bases for J; bases not matched to a gene: 9. The CDR3 reads CASSLTDRVVNTEAFF. The CDR3 coding sequence is TGTGCCAGCTCCCTAACGGACAGGGTCGTGAACACTGAAGCTTTCTTT.

This sequence joins TRBV12-3 or TRBV12-4 and TRBJ2-7; 10 nucleotides agree with TRBD1. The J segment lost 6 bases and the V segment lost 6 bases, leaving 5 bases of the junction unmatched. The CDR3 is 13 residues long. CDR3 coding DNA: TGTGCCAGCAGAGGACAGGGGGTTAGCGAGCAGTACTTC. Protein product: CASRGQGVSEQYF.

The chain links TRBV5-1 to TRBJ2-7; no definite D call. The ends were cut back, 4 bases at V and 6 bases at J, with 11 bases in the middle. CDR1 is SGHRS, CDR2 YFSETQ, per germline. The CDR3 has 12 residues. The CDR3 loop is CASSPLGGEQYF. CDR3 nucleotide sequence: TGCGCCAGCAGCCCTCTCGGTGGCGAGCAGTACTTC.

The V call is TRBV6-2 or TRBV6-3, the J call TRBJ2-1; D is unresolved. Germline values: CDR1 MNHEY, CDR2 SVGEGT. The CDR3 spans 15 residues. V gave up 2 bases and J gave up 0 bases, with 8 bases separating them. The CDR3 loop reads CASSYTTASYNEQFF. DNA for the CDR3: TGTGCCAGCAGTTACACGACTGCCTCCTACAATGAGCAGTTCTTC.

The rearrangement uses TRBV9 and TRBJ2-5; TRBD1 matches at 10 bases. The CDR3 loop spans 16 amino acids. J was trimmed by 3 bases and V by 4 bases; bases with no gene match: 9. Germline lookup yields CDR1 SGDLS and CDR2 YYNGEE. CDR3 nucleotide sequence: TGTGCCAGCAGCCTGGGGGTAGGACAGGGGGAAGAGACCCAGTACTTC. Protein sequence: CASSLGVGQGEETQYF.

Only a few counts were recorded for this clone. The chain couples TRBV7-9 to TRBJ2-3, with D tentatively TRBD2 (6 bases). V lost 7 bases and J 1 base, leaving 21 bases between the germline ends. Germline V gene data show CDR1 as SEHNR and CDR2 as FQNEAQ (reference sequence). The CDR3 has 17 amino acids. The DNA for the CDR3 is TGTGCCAGCACCCTTAAGGCGCCCCGGAGGGGCACAGATACGCAGTATTTT. Translation: CASTLKAPRRGTDTQYF.

The chain uses TRBV3-1 (or the pseudogene TRBV3-2) and TRBJ1-6; D remains ambiguous. This CDR3 is built from 14 residues. CDR1 LGHDT and CDR2 YNNKEL come from the germline V gene (reference sequence). Trimming left V 1 base short and J 7 bases short, with 8 bases between. CDR3 protein: CASSQGQLNSPLHF. The CDR3 nucleotides read TGTGCCAGCAGCCAAGGGCAGTTAAATTCACCCCTCCACTTT.

Note on this clone: The same CDR3 also results from other DNA sequences found in this sample. V is TRBV5-5 and J is TRBJ2-7, with TRBD1 identical over 11 bases. Trimming cost V 0 bases and J 6 bases; bases outside gene matches: 5. CDR3 length equals 15 residues. Germline V lookup: CDR1 SGHKS, CDR2 YYEKEE (reference sequence). The CDR3 nucleotides are TGTGCCAGCAGCTTGGACGGACAGGGGGCTCGCGAGCAGTACTTC. Its translation: CASSLDGQGAREQYF. Together with reference TRBV5-5 and TRBJ2-7, the CDR3 gives the full variable domain: DAGVTQSPTHLIKTRGQQVTLRCSPISGHKSVSWYQQVLGQGPQFIFQYYEKEERGRGNFPDRFSARQFPNYSSELNVNALLLGDSALYLCASSLDGQGAREQYFGPGTRLTVT.

This chain connects TRBV6-5 to TRBJ1-5, with D maybe TRBD1 (5 bases). CDR1 is MNHEY and CDR2 is SVGAGI in the germline V gene. The CDR3 is 15 amino acids. V lost 0 bases to trimming and J lost 1 base, with 7 bases between them. DNA of the CDR3: TGTGCCAGCAGTTACTCTTGGGGCAGCAATCAGCCCCAGCATTTT. Translation: CASSYSWGSNQPQHF.

This clone was seen just once. The gene calls are TRBV5-4 and TRBJ1-6; D is undetermined. This CDR3 has 15 amino acids. Trimming took 5 bases from V and 5 from J, leaving 14 bases between them. Germline CDR1 is SGHNT and CDR2 is YYREEE (reference sequence). CDR3 bases: TGTGCCAGCAGACCTCAGATGGGCAATAATTCACCCCTCCACTTT. This codes for CASRPQMGNNSPLHF.

V and J are TRBV18 and TRBJ2-5; TRBD2 might be the D (8 bases). Trimming shortened V by 6 bases and J by 5 bases, and 16 bases separated the two germline ends. Per the germline V gene, CDR1 is KGHSH and CDR2 is LQKENI. The CDR3 is 14 amino acids. The CDR3 DNA follows: TGTGCCAGCTCTCGGGGACAGCGGGGGGAGACCCAGTACTTC. Its protein is CASSRGQRGETQYF.

The rearrangement joins TRBV5-1 to TRBJ2-1; the match to TRBD1 covers 8 bases. This CDR3 is built from 15 residues. The germline V gene has CDR1 SGHRS and CDR2 YFSETQ. V trimming: 3 bases; J trimming: 7 bases; junction bases outside the gene matches: 9. The CDR3 region is CASSWIGQGANEQFF. Here the CDR3 DNA reads TGCGCCAGCAGCTGGATAGGACAGGGAGCGAATGAGCAGTTCTTC. Combining the CDR3 with reference TRBV5-1 and TRBJ2-1 gives the whole variable domain KAGVTQTPRYLIKTRGQQVTLSCSPISGHRSVSWYQQTPGQGLQFLFEYFSETQRNKGNFPGRFSGRQFSNSRSEMNVSTLELGDSALYLCASSWIGQGANEQFFGPGTRLTVL.

V gene TRBV7-9 combines with J gene TRBJ2-3; 10 nucleotides agree with TRBD2. CDR3 size: 15 residues. Germline V gene lookup returns CDR1 SEHNR and CDR2 FQNEAQ (reference sequence). Unmatched junction bases numbered 6, after V lost 8 bases and J lost 1 base. The CDR3 reads CASGDSGGRTDTQYF. The CDR3, as DNA: TGTGCCAGCGGAGATAGCGGGGGGCGCACAGATACGCAGTATTTT.

This chain uses TRBV7-9 with TRBJ2-3; weak D call: TRBD2 (5 bases). The CDR3 is made up of 14 amino acids. Per germline, CDR1 SEHNR and CDR2 FQNEAQ (reference sequence). The ends were cut back, 3 bases at V and 13 bases at J, with 20 bases in the middle. CDR3 region: CASSLVRAQIREYF. CDR3 sequence (DNA): TGTGCCAGCAGCTTGGTGCGGGCACAGATACGGGAGTATTTT.

This clone has at least ten counts. The chain has TRBV28 and TRBJ1-3, with a weak D call TRBD1 (5 bases). Germline V gives CDR1 MDHEN, CDR2 SYDVKM. The V and J ends lost 7 bases and 4 bases respectively, with 23 bases between them. This CDR3 has 17 residues. CDR3 coding DNA: TGTGCCAGCACCCAGCGGGGGGGACGGCGGCTGGGAAACACCATATATTTT. Encoded protein: CASTQRGGRRLGNTIYF.

This clone was found a few times. The chain links TRBV5-1 to TRBJ2-2; the match to TRBD2 covers 10 bases. Germline V gene sequence: CDR1 SGHRS, CDR2 YFSETQ. The CDR3 runs 16 residues. Losses at the gene ends were 1 base for V and 6 bases for J; bases not matched to a gene: 6. In nucleotides, the CDR3 is TGCGCCAGCAGCTTGACCGGGACTAGCGTTCCCGGGGAGCTGTTTTTT. Encoded protein: CASSLTGTSVPGELFF.

The chain has TRBV6-2 or TRBV6-3 and TRBJ1-5; 10 bases are a match to TRBD1. Germline CDR1 reads MNHEY; CDR2 reads SVGEGT. J lost 6 bases, V lost 5 bases, and 7 bases had no gene match. The CDR3 has 15 amino acids. CDR3 DNA sequence: TGTGCCAGCAGTGACAGGGGACAGGGGACTCAGCCCCAGCATTTT. This gives the protein CASSDRGQGTQPQHF.

J is TRBJ2-2 and V is TRBV10-3, with 9 bases fitting TRBD2. The CDR3 extends over 12 amino acids. V trimming: 9 bases; J trimming: 4 bases; junction bases outside the gene matches: 0. Germline-derived CDR1 and CDR2 are ENHRY and SYGVKD. The CDR3 region has the DNA TGTGCCATAGCGGGGGGCACCGGGGAGCTGTTTTTT. Translated, it gives CAIAGGTGELFF.

This chain links TRBV7-9 with TRBJ2-1; 10 bases agree with TRBD2. The V and J ends lost 5 bases and 7 bases, in that order; junction bases with no gene match: 14. This CDR3 comprises 17 residues. CDR1 SEHNR and CDR2 FQNEAQ come from the germline V gene (reference sequence). This chain's CDR3 is CASSPRGLAMVGNEQFF. In DNA, the CDR3 is TGTGCCAGCAGCCCAAGGGGACTAGCGATGGTCGGGAATGAGCAGTTCTTC.

This chain joins TRBV7-6 and TRBJ2-1; D is unclear. Looked up from germline, CDR1 is SGHVS and CDR2 is FNYEAQ. The CDR3 totals 13 residues. V lost 4 bases to trimming and J lost 6 bases, with 10 bases between them. CDR3 region: CASSSAGGNEQFF. The CDR3 DNA follows: TGTGCCAGCAGCTCCGCAGGTGGCAATGAGCAGTTCTTC.

V gene TRBV18 combines with J gene TRBJ2-3; D is possibly TRBD2 (5 bases). Germline CDR1 and CDR2: KGHSH and LQKENI. V lost 4 bases and J 1 base, leaving 15 bases between the germline ends. CDR3 length: 16 residues. The CDR3 region is CASSHGRGKRTDTQYF. The DNA for the CDR3 is TGTGCCAGCTCACACGGTAGAGGGAAACGCACAGATACGCAGTATTTT.

The genes are TRBV4-1 and TRBJ2-5; D not certain. This CDR3 spans 14 amino acids. The germline gives CDR1 MGHRA, CDR2 YSYEKL. V was clipped by 2 bases and J by 0 bases, with 7 bases between them. DNA for the CDR3: TGCGCCAGCAGCCAAAACAGCAACCAAGAGACCCAGTACTTC. Amino acids: CASSQNSNQETQYF.

The chain carries TRBV5-8 and TRBJ1-1, with TRBD1 as a possible D gene (5 bases). This CDR3 contains 14 residues. V was cut by 4 bases and J by 4 bases, with 14 bases left in between. Germline V gene sequence: CDR1 SGHTS, CDR2 YDEGEE. The CDR3 DNA follows: TGTGCCAGCAGCAAAGGGGAAGTTGGCACTGAAGCTTTCTTT. Translating it yields CASSKGEVGTEAFF.

This clone has just a few counts. The chain has TRBV3-1 (or the pseudogene TRBV3-2) and TRBJ2-1, with D possibly TRBD1 on 6 matching bases. V shed 3 bases and J shed 1 base, with 19 bases lying between them. Germline V lookup: CDR1 LGHDT, CDR2 YNNKEL (reference sequence). The CDR3 runs to 18 residues. The CDR3 loop reads CASSHERGTGRSYNEQFF. In nucleotides, the CDR3 is TGTGCCAGCAGCCATGAGAGGGGAACAGGGAGATCCTACAATGAGCAGTTCTTC.

The chain combines TRBV6-5 with TRBJ1-1; 8 bases line up with TRBD1. J lost 6 bases, V lost 6 bases, and 9 bases had no gene match. The length of the CDR3 is 14 residues. CDR1 is MNHEY and CDR2 is SVGAGI in the germline V gene. The CDR3: CASSLQGGYAEAFF. The CDR3 DNA reads TGTGCCAGCAGCCTACAGGGGGGTTACGCTGAAGCTTTCTTT.

V gene TRBV18 combines with J gene TRBJ2-5, with D unresolved. CDR1 and CDR2 (germline): KGHSH, LQKENI. V dropped 2 bases and J dropped 5 bases, with 9 bases sitting between them. The CDR3 sequence is 13 residues long. Here the CDR3 DNA reads TGTGCCAGCTCACCAAGTAGATTGGAGACCCAGTACTTC. It is translated as CASSPSRLETQYF.